This entry lists 21 T cell receptor beta chains sequenced from one sample in a study of cytomegalovirus exposure and HLA in healthy donors. This PCR relied on a set of 60 Vbeta primers and 13 Jbeta primers. TCRdb keeps only in-frame clones here, not all; method: immunoSEQ multiplex PCR. The repertoire has 150,000 to 200,000 clones, under 90% of them found once; the top ten carry more than 4%. Material: PBMCs. These receptors all come from a man aged 18-30 years in good health and CMV-seronegative.

This clone came up once. The rearrangement links TRBV14 to TRBJ2-1, with 9 bases lining up with TRBD2. V was clipped by 3 bases and J by 9 bases; unmatched bases: 3. CDR1 is SGHDN and CDR2 is FVKESK in the germline V gene. The CDR3 contains 13 residues. This CDR3 is CASSQFSGSEQFF. The CDR3 DNA reads TGTGCCAGCAGCCAGTTTAGCGGGAGTGAGCAGTTCTTC.

V is TRBV6-6 and J is TRBJ2-5, with 8 positions matching TRBD1. The germline gives CDR1 MNHNY, CDR2 SVGAGI (reference sequence). The V gene end was trimmed by 6 bases and the J gene end by 5 bases; junction bases not matched to a gene: 11. The CDR3 runs to 15 residues. CDR3 nucleotides: TGTGCCAGCAGACCAAAGCTCCGGGACAGGGAGACCCAGTACTTC. Encoded protein: CASRPKLRDRETQYF.

The chain is built from TRBV27 and TRBJ2-1; D gene ambiguous. The ends were cut back, 3 bases at V and 4 bases at J, with 10 bases in the middle. There are 14 residues in the CDR3. Per the germline V gene, CDR1 is MNHEY and CDR2 is SMNVEV (reference sequence). The DNA of the CDR3 is TGTGCCAGCAGTTTCAGTAAACCTTACAATGAGCAGTTCTTC. It codes for CASSFSKPYNEQFF.

The V gene is TRBV27, the J gene TRBJ1-6; D possibly corresponds to TRBD1 (6 bases). The CDR3 contains 17 residues. Germline V gives CDR1 MNHEY, CDR2 SMNVEV (reference sequence). V was shortened by 4 bases and J by 0 bases, with 13 bases between the two germline ends. The DNA of the CDR3 is TGTGCCAGCAGTTCCCGCACAGGGAGCTCCTATAATTCACCCCTCCACTTT. It specifies CASSSRTGSSYNSPLHF.

The rearrangement joins TRBV4-1 to TRBJ1-2; 7 bases are a match to TRBD1. Per germline, CDR1 MGHRA and CDR2 YSYEKL. V trimming: 3 bases; J trimming: 1 base; junction bases outside the gene matches: 5. The CDR3 extends over 15 amino acids. The CDR3 loop reads CASSQTGQLNYGYTF. The CDR3 DNA follows: TGCGCCAGCAGCCAGACGGGACAGCTTAACTATGGCTACACCTTC.

J is TRBJ1-4 and V is TRBV5-6; TRBD1 aligns across 11 bases. Losses at the gene ends were 1 base for V and 8 bases for J; bases not matched to a gene: 7. This CDR3 comprises 16 residues. Germline V gene data show CDR1 as SGHDT and CDR2 as YYEEEE. CDR3 loop: CASSLTPGQGGEKLFF. For the CDR3, the DNA is TGTGCCAGCAGCTTGACTCCGGGACAGGGGGGAGAAAAACTGTTTTTT.

The chain joins TRBV7-9 to TRBJ2-2; no firm D call. The CDR3 runs 15 residues. V dropped 5 bases and J dropped 3 bases, with 13 bases sitting between them. The germline gives CDR1 SEHNR, CDR2 FQNEAQ (reference sequence). The CDR3 nucleotides are TGTGCCAGCAGCCCCCCCGCGGAGTACACCGGGGAGCTGTTTTTT. Its protein is CASSPPAEYTGELFF.

This chain joins TRBV11-2 and TRBJ1-1; TRBD1 aligns across 7 bases. CDR3 length: 16 residues. Germline V lookup: CDR1 SGHAT, CDR2 FQNNGV. The J segment lost 5 bases and the V segment lost 5 bases, leaving 14 bases of the junction unmatched. CDR3 coding DNA: TGTGCCAGCAGCCCCTACAGGGGATACTGGAAAACTGAAGCTTTCTTT. Translation: CASSPYRGYWKTEAFF.

This chain links TRBV9 with TRBJ2-5, with a tentative D call TRBD2 (7 bases). The CDR3 length is 17 residues. From germline, CDR1 is SGDLS and CDR2 YYNGEE. The V end was cut by 0 bases, the J end by 1 base, with 16 bases between. The CDR3 is CASSVGGGRGPQETQYF. In DNA, the CDR3 is TGTGCCAGCAGCGTAGGGGGTGGGCGGGGGCCCCAAGAGACCCAGTACTTC.

The chain employs TRBV7-9 and TRBJ1-1; 9 positions agree with TRBD1. The CDR3 loop spans 13 amino acids. V trimming: 8 bases; J trimming: 1 base; junction bases outside the gene matches: 2. Germline V gene lookup returns CDR1 SEHNR and CDR2 FQNEAQ (reference sequence). Here the CDR3 DNA reads TGTGCCAGCCAGGACAGGGGGAACACTGAAGCTTTCTTT. Encoded protein: CASQDRGNTEAFF.

The chain uses TRBV5-4 and TRBJ2-5, with 10 bases lining up with TRBD1. This CDR3 contains 15 residues. Trimming cost V 2 bases and J 3 bases; bases outside gene matches: 4. Germline assignment: CDR1 SGHNT and CDR2 YYREEE (reference sequence). This chain's CDR3 is CASSFDRGLKETQYF. Here the CDR3 DNA reads TGTGCCAGCAGCTTTGACAGGGGGCTAAAAGAGACCCAGTACTTC.

The chain is built from TRBV10-3 and TRBJ2-1, with unresolved D. Germline loops: CDR1 ENHRY, CDR2 SYGVKD. Trimming shortened V by 5 bases and J by 4 bases, and 6 bases separated the two germline ends. The CDR3 length is 12 residues. CDR3 loop: CAISSSYNEQFF. CDR3 coding DNA: TGTGCCATCAGTAGCTCTTACAATGAGCAGTTCTTC.

This clone was recorded only once. V and J are TRBV10-3 and TRBJ2-7, with 15 bases matching TRBD2. Germline CDR1 ENHRY, CDR2 SYGVKD. The trim removed 9 bases at V and 2 bases at J, leaving 20 bases unmatched. This CDR3 region has 20 residues. The DNA of the CDR3 is TGTGCCATTCGCCGCCCAATCGCCGGGACTAGCGGGAGGTTGGCCTACGAGCAGTACTTC. This sequence encodes CAIRRPIAGTSGRLAYEQYF.

The genes are TRBV4-3 and TRBJ1-1, with D perhaps TRBD1 (5 bases). Per germline, CDR1 LGHNA and CDR2 YSLEER. The CDR3 extends over 16 amino acids. Trimming shortened V by 4 bases and J by 5 bases, and 20 bases separated the two germline ends. This CDR3 is CASSRTAGAAGTEAFF. For the CDR3, the DNA is TGCGCCAGCAGCCGGACGGCTGGGGCGGCGGGAACTGAAGCTTTCTTT.

The chain employs TRBV5-4 and TRBJ1-2, with D possibly TRBD1 on 6 matching bases. The germline V gene has CDR1 SGHNT and CDR2 YYREEE (reference sequence). The CDR3 is 15 amino acids. V lost 7 bases, J lost 7 bases, and 23 bases lay in between. The CDR3 here is CASSSNRDPLSGYTF. CDR3 coding DNA: TGTGCCAGCTCATCGAACAGGGACCCCCTATCTGGCTACACCTTC.

The chain links TRBV11-3 to TRBJ2-7, with 7 bases lining up with TRBD1. The V segment lost 5 bases and the J segment 3 bases; nucleotides outside the gene matches: 13. Germline loops: CDR1 SGHNT, CDR2 YENEEA. This CDR3 spans 16 amino acids. The CDR3 here is CASSPSVGTVGYEQYF. Written as DNA, the CDR3 is TGTGCCAGCAGCCCATCTGTCGGGACAGTAGGCTACGAGCAGTACTTC.

CDR3 sequence (DNA): TGTGCCAGCAGCCAAGGGACTAGCGGGGACTCCTACGAGCAGTACTTC. Amino acid sequence: CASSQGTSGDSYEQYF. This chain uses TRBV4-2 with TRBJ2-7; 12 positions agree with TRBD2. This CDR3 is 16 amino acids long. Looked up from germline, CDR1 is LGHNA and CDR2 is YNFKEQ. Trimming took 1 base from V and 0 from J; bases not matched to a gene: 1.

J is TRBJ2-1 and V is TRBV28; D perhaps matches TRBD1 (6 bases). Trimming cost V 5 bases and J 5 bases, with 13 bases left between them. The germline V gene has CDR1 MDHEN and CDR2 SYDVKM. The CDR3 sequence is 14 residues long. In nucleotides, the CDR3 is TGTGCCAGCAGTACCCCAAACAGGGACAATGAGCAGTTCTTC. Translation: CASSTPNRDNEQFF.

This chain uses TRBV7-6 with TRBJ2-1, with 12 bases aligning to TRBD2. The CDR3 runs to 16 residues. V shed 1 base, J shed 2 bases, and the junction held 0 bases outside the gene matches. Germline V lookup: CDR1 SGHVS, CDR2 FNYEAQ. The CDR3 DNA reads as TGTGCCAGCAGCTTAGGACTAGCGGGAGCCTACAATGAGCAGTTCTTC. This sequence encodes CASSLGLAGAYNEQFF.

This clone was seen once. The J gene is TRBJ2-1, the V gene TRBV10-1; the D gene is possibly TRBD2 (5 bases). The germline V gene has CDR1 WNHNN and CDR2 SYGVQD (reference sequence). V gave up 5 bases and J gave up 8 bases, with 13 bases separating them. This CDR3 region has 13 residues. CDR3: CASSRKNGDEQFF. For the CDR3, the DNA is TGCGCCAGCAGTCGGAAAAACGGGGATGAGCAGTTCTTC.

As concerns this clone: The CDR3 ends on some other residue instead of the conserved phenylalanine or tryptophan, so this is likely a read error. V usage is TRBV27 and J usage is TRBJ2-7, with 9 bases lining up with TRBD1. This CDR3 comprises 14 residues. J gave up 9 bases and V 2 bases, and 8 bases lay outside the gene matches. Germline V gene lookup returns CDR1 MNHEY and CDR2 SMNVEV (reference sequence). The CDR3 DNA is TGTGCCAGCAGTTTAGGGACAGGGCAGGGCGGGCAGTACCTC. Its translation is CASSLGTGQGGQYL.